A selection of T cell receptor beta chains follows, all from one sample in a study of shared T cell receptors in the human thymus. The method was immunoSEQ multiplex PCR; TCRdb's version includes in-frame clones alone and lacks a portion of them. The sample lists over 650,000 clones; about 90% were seen once. A further study also used this sample, focusing on human thymus T cells.

The sequencing input was thymocytes. Receptors originate from a boy under two years old with a congenital heart defect. The CDR3 runs from the conserved cysteine through the conserved F or W. Fields, in order: J gene, clone size, D gene, V gene, CDR3 protein, CDR3 DNA. A D gene is named only where the DNA matches it firmly. A clone size is listed for some rows: how often the clone was seen (once, few, many), or a class if it is expanded.

j_call: TRBJ2-5
clone_size: -
d_call: -
v_call: TRBV5-5
cdr3_aa: CASTLWLAVQQETQYF
cdr3_nt: TGTGCCAGCACCCTTTGGTTAGCGGTACAACAAGAGACCCAGTACTTC

j_call: TRBJ2-1
clone_size: -
d_call: -
v_call: TRBV7-2
cdr3_aa: CASSLVAIDYNEQFF
cdr3_nt: TGTGCCAGCAGCTTAGTAGCGATTGACTACAATGAGCAGTTCTTC

j_call: TRBJ2-3
clone_size: -
d_call: -
v_call: TRBV5-1
cdr3_aa: CASSLAPGLASTDTQYF
cdr3_nt: TGCGCCAGCAGCTTGGCACCGGGTTTGGCTAGCACAGATACGCAGTATTTT

j_call: TRBJ2-1
clone_size: -
d_call: -
v_call: TRBV27
cdr3_aa: CASSKRQGGDEQFF
cdr3_nt: TGTGCCAGCAGTAAAAGGCAGGGGGGCGATGAGCAGTTCTTC

j_call: TRBJ2-7
clone_size: -
d_call: TRBD1
v_call: TRBV28
cdr3_aa: CASSLARTGGGYEQYF
cdr3_nt: TGTGCCAGCAGTTTAGCCAGAACAGGGGGCGGCTACGAGCAGTACTTC

j_call: TRBJ1-4
clone_size: -
d_call: TRBD1
v_call: TRBV6-1
cdr3_aa: CASSVVQGADWREKLFF
cdr3_nt: TGTGCCAGCAGTGTGGTACAGGGGGCTGATTGGCGTGAAAAACTGTTTTTT

j_call: TRBJ1-6
clone_size: -
d_call: TRBD1
v_call: TRBV10-1
cdr3_aa: CASSEGYRGSSYNSPLHF
cdr3_nt: TGCGCCAGCAGTGAGGGATACAGGGGAAGCTCCTATAATTCACCCCTCCACTTT

j_call: TRBJ1-1
clone_size: -
d_call: -
v_call: TRBV2
cdr3_aa: CASSEGQKSEAFF
cdr3_nt: TGTGCCAGCAGTGAAGGACAGAAAAGTGAAGCTTTCTTT

j_call: TRBJ1-4
clone_size: -
d_call: -
v_call: TRBV9
cdr3_aa: CASSVGQRSEKLFF
cdr3_nt: TGTGCCAGCAGCGTCGGACAGCGGAGTGAAAAACTGTTTTTT

j_call: TRBJ2-7
clone_size: few
d_call: -
v_call: TRBV27
cdr3_aa: CASSLRVRSPTYEQYF
cdr3_nt: TGTGCCAGCAGTTTACGGGTAAGAAGTCCCACCTACGAGCAGTACTTC

j_call: TRBJ1-1
clone_size: -
d_call: -
v_call: TRBV28
cdr3_aa: CASSPPPGGTTEAFF
cdr3_nt: TGTGCCAGCAGTCCGCCCCCTGGGGGGACCACTGAAGCTTTCTTT

j_call: TRBJ2-7
clone_size: -
d_call: TRBD2
v_call: TRBV27
cdr3_aa: CASRTSERKEQYF
cdr3_nt: TGTGCCAGCCGGACTAGCGAGAGAAAAGAACAGTACTTC

j_call: TRBJ2-6
clone_size: -
d_call: TRBD1
v_call: TRBV5-1
cdr3_aa: CASSFIRGTGGGGANVLTF
cdr3_nt: TGCGCCAGCAGCTTCATTAGGGGGACAGGGGGCGGTGGGGCCAACGTCCTGACTTTC

j_call: TRBJ1-4
clone_size: -
d_call: -
v_call: TRBV6-5
cdr3_aa: CASSLGGSGEKLFF
cdr3_nt: TGTGCCAGCAGTCTGGGGGGGTCGGGGGAAAAACTGTTTTTT

j_call: TRBJ1-5
clone_size: -
d_call: -
v_call: TRBV11-3
cdr3_aa: CASSLLGQSYQPQHF
cdr3_nt: TGTGCCAGCAGCTTATTGGGACAATCTTATCAGCCCCAGCATTTT

j_call: TRBJ2-5
clone_size: once
d_call: -
v_call: TRBV19
cdr3_aa: CASSSVEETQYF
cdr3_nt: TGTGCCAGTAGTAGTGTTGAGGAGACCCAGTACTTC

j_call: TRBJ1-2
clone_size: -
d_call: -
v_call: TRBV14
cdr3_aa: CASSQQQGTGGYTF
cdr3_nt: TGTGCCAGCAGCCAACAACAGGGAACGGGTGGCTACACCTTC

j_call: TRBJ1-6
clone_size: -
d_call: -
v_call: TRBV28
cdr3_aa: CASSFREGRNSPLHF
cdr3_nt: TGTGCCAGCAGTTTTCGGGAGGGAAGGAATTCCCCCCTCCACTTT

j_call: TRBJ2-3
clone_size: -
d_call: TRBD2
v_call: TRBV27
cdr3_aa: CASSCKLAGEGDTQYF
cdr3_nt: TGTGCCAGCAGTTGTAAACTAGCGGGAGAGGGAGATACGCAGTATTTT

j_call: TRBJ1-5
clone_size: -
d_call: TRBD1
v_call: TRBV18
cdr3_aa: CASSPRPTGDNQPQHF
cdr3_nt: TGTGCCAGCTCACCAAGGCCTACAGGGGACAATCAGCCCCAGCATTTT

j_call: TRBJ2-3
clone_size: -
d_call: -
v_call: TRBV4-3
cdr3_aa: CASSQIVQLEATTDTQYF
cdr3_nt: TGCGCCAGCAGCCAGATCGTGCAGTTGGAGGCTACCACAGATACGCAGTATTTT

j_call: TRBJ1-2
clone_size: -
d_call: TRBD1
v_call: TRBV5-5
cdr3_aa: CASSSGVDRGLDEDGYTF
cdr3_nt: TGTGCCAGCAGCTCCGGAGTGGACAGGGGGCTTGATGAGGATGGCTACACCTTC

j_call: TRBJ2-7
clone_size: -
d_call: TRBD1
v_call: TRBV7-3
cdr3_aa: CASRGTGPYEQYF
cdr3_nt: TGTGCCAGCAGGGGGACAGGACCCTACGAGCAGTACTTC

j_call: TRBJ1-2
clone_size: -
d_call: TRBD1
v_call: TRBV5-4
cdr3_aa: CASSLWDSEGDYGYTF
cdr3_nt: TGTGCCAGCAGCTTGTGGGACAGCGAAGGCGACTATGGCTACACCTTC

j_call: TRBJ2-3
clone_size: -
d_call: -
v_call: TRBV10-2
cdr3_aa: CASRGASFDTQYF
cdr3_nt: TGCGCCAGCCGGGGGGCAAGTTTTGATACGCAGTATTTT

j_call: TRBJ1-4
clone_size: -
d_call: TRBD1
v_call: TRBV5-6
cdr3_aa: CASSQTGTREKLFF
cdr3_nt: TGTGCCAGCAGTCAGACAGGGACTCGAGAAAAACTGTTTTTT

j_call: TRBJ2-7
clone_size: -
d_call: TRBD1
v_call: TRBV28
cdr3_aa: CASSSYYRQGACYYEQYF
cdr3_nt: TGTGCCAGCAGTTCCTACTACAGACAGGGGGCTTGTTACTACGAGCAGTACTTC

j_call: TRBJ2-7
clone_size: -
d_call: -
v_call: TRBV21-1
cdr3_aa: CASSKSFRSEAPSTYEQYF
cdr3_nt: TGTGCCAGCAGCAAATCATTTAGGTCAGAGGCCCCTTCTACCTACGAGCAGTACTTC

j_call: TRBJ1-3
clone_size: -
d_call: TRBD1
v_call: TRBV14
cdr3_aa: CASSHCKKGQPGFGNTIYF
cdr3_nt: TGTGCCAGCAGCCATTGTAAGAAGGGACAGCCGGGTTTCGGAAACACCATATATTTT

j_call: TRBJ2-3
clone_size: -
d_call: TRBD1
v_call: TRBV2
cdr3_aa: CASSPGQGGPDTQYF
cdr3_nt: TGTGCCAGCAGTCCGGGACAGGGAGGGCCAGATACGCAGTATTTT

j_call: TRBJ2-1
clone_size: -
d_call: TRBD2
v_call: TRBV5-1
cdr3_aa: CASSLGLRRGAKNNEQFF
cdr3_nt: TGCGCCAGCAGCTTGGGGCTAAGGCGGGGGGCGAAAAACAATGAGCAGTTCTTC

j_call: TRBJ2-5
clone_size: -
d_call: TRBD1
v_call: TRBV7-2
cdr3_aa: CASSANRGFGETQYF
cdr3_nt: TGTGCCAGCAGCGCGAACAGGGGGTTTGGAGAGACCCAGTACTTC

j_call: TRBJ1-2
clone_size: -
d_call: -
v_call: TRBV9
cdr3_aa: CASSGSRGASNYGYTF
cdr3_nt: TGTGCCAGCAGCGGGTCGCGCGGCGCCTCTAACTATGGCTACACCTTC

j_call: TRBJ2-3
clone_size: -
d_call: -
v_call: TRBV4-3
cdr3_aa: CASSQAPNRTSTQYF
cdr3_nt: TGCGCCAGCAGCCAAGCCCCAAACCGAACTAGTACGCAGTATTTT

j_call: TRBJ2-2
clone_size: once
d_call: TRBD2
v_call: TRBV5-6
cdr3_aa: CASSRLAGALNTGELFF
cdr3_nt: TGTGCCAGCAGTCGACTAGCGGGAGCTTTGAACACCGGGGAGCTGTTTTTT

j_call: TRBJ2-2
clone_size: -
d_call: -
v_call: TRBV5-1
cdr3_aa: CASSLIPGVDTGELFF
cdr3_nt: TGCGCCAGCAGCTTAATACCAGGGGTGGACACCGGGGAGCTGTTTTTT

j_call: TRBJ1-2
clone_size: -
d_call: -
v_call: TRBV28
cdr3_aa: CASNPPNTYGYTF
cdr3_nt: TGTGCCAGCAACCCCCCAAACACCTATGGCTACACCTTC

j_call: TRBJ2-1
clone_size: -
d_call: TRBD2
v_call: TRBV14
cdr3_aa: CASSLRAGVEQFF
cdr3_nt: TGTGCCAGCAGCCTTCGAGCGGGAGTTGAGCAGTTCTTC

j_call: TRBJ2-3
clone_size: -
d_call: -
v_call: TRBV9
cdr3_aa: CASSVDQGADTQYF
cdr3_nt: TGTGCCAGCAGCGTAGATCAAGGGGCAGATACGCAGTATTTT

j_call: TRBJ2-1
clone_size: -
d_call: TRBD1
v_call: TRBV11-2
cdr3_aa: CASSLAGTGSLGARFF
cdr3_nt: TGTGCCAGCAGCTTAGCCGGGACAGGGTCCCTCGGTGCACGGTTCTTC

j_call: TRBJ1-5
clone_size: few
d_call: -
v_call: TRBV15
cdr3_aa: CATSRADPGGGNQPQHF
cdr3_nt: TGTGCCACCAGCAGAGCTGATCCCGGAGGGGGCAATCAGCCCCAGCATTTT

j_call: TRBJ2-3
clone_size: -
d_call: -
v_call: TRBV5-1
cdr3_aa: CASEGQGSTDTQYF
cdr3_nt: TGCGCCAGCGAAGGGCAGGGGAGCACAGATACGCAGTATTTT